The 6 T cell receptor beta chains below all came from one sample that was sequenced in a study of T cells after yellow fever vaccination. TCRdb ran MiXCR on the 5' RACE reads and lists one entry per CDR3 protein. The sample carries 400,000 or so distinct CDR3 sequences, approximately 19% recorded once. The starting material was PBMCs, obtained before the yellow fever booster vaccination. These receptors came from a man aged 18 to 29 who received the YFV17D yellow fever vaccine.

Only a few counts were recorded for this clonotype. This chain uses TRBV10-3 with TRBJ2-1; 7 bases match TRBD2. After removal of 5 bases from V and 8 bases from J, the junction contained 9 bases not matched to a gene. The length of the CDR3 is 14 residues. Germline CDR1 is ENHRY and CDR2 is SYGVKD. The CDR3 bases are TGTGCCATCAGTCGACTAGCTCGTGTAGATGAGCAGTTCTTC. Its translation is CAISRLARVDEQFF.

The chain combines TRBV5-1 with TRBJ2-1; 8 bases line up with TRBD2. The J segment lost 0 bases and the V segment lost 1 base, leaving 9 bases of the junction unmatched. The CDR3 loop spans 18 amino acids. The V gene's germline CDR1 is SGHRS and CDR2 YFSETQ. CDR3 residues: CASSLRAGGSYSYNEQFF. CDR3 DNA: TGCGCCAGCAGCTTGAGGGCGGGGGGCTCTTACTCCTACAATGAGCAGTTCTTC.

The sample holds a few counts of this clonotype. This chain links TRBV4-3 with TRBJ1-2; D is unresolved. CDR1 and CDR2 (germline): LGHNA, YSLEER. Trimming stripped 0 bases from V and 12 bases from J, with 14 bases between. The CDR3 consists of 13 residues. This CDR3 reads CASSQESWGIHTF. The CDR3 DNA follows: TGCGCCAGCAGCCAAGAATCGTGGGGAATCCACACCTTC.

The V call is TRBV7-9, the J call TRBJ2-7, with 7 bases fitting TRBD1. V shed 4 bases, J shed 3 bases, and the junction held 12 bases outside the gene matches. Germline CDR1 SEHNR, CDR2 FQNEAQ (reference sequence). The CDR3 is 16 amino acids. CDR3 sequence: CASSSLGRDSHYEQYF. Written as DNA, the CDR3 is TGTGCCAGCAGCTCCCTTGGTCGGGACAGCCACTACGAGCAGTACTTC.

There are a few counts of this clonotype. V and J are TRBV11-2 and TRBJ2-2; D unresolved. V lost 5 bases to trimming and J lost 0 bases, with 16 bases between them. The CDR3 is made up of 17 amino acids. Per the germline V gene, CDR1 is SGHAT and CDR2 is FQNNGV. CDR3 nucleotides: TGTGCCAGCAGCCCGGTCCCCACAGCCTCGAACACCGGGGAGCTGTTTTTT. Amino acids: CASSPVPTASNTGELFF.

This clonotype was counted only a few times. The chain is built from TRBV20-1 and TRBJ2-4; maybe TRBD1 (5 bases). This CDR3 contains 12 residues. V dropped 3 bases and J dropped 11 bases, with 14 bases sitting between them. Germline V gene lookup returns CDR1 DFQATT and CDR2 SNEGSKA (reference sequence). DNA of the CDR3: TGCAGTGCTAGGAGGCCAGGGTTGGTTCAGTACTTC. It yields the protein CSARRPGLVQYF.